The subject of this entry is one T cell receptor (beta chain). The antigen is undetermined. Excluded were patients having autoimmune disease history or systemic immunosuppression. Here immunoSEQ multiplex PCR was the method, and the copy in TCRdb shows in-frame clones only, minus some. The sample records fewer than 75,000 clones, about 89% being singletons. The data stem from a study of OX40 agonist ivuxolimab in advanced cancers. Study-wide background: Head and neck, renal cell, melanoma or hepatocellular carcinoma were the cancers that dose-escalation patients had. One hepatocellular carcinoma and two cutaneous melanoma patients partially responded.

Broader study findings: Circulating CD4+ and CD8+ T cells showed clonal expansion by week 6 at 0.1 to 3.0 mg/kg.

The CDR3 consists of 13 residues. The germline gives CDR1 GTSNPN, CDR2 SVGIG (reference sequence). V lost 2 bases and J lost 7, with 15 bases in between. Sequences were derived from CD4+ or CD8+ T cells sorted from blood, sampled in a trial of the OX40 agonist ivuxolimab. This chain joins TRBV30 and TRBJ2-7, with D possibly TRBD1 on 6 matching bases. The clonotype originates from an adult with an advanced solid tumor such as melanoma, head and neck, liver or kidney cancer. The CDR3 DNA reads TGTGCCTGGAGTATAGGACCAAGGGGGGAGCAGTACTTC. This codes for CAWSIGPRGEQYF.